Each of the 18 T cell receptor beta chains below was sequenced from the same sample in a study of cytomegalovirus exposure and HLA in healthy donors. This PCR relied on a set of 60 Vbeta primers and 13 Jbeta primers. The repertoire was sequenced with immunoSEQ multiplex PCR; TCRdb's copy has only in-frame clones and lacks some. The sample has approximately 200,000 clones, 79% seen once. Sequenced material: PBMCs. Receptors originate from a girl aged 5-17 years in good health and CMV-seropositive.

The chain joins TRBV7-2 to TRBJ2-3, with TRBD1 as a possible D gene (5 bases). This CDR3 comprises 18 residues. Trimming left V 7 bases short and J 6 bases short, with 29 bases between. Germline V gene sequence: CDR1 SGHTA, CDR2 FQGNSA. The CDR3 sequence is CASTFQGAVFPKEDTQYF. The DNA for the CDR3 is TGTGCCAGCACCTTTCAAGGGGCCGTTTTCCCCAAGGAGGATACGCAGTATTTT.

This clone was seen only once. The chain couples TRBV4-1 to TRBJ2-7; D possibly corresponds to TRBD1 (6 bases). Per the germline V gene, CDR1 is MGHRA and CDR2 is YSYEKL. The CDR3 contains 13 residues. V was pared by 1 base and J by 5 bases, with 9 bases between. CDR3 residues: CASSQARTDEQYF. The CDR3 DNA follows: TGCGCCAGCAGCCAAGCCCGGACAGACGAGCAGTACTTC.

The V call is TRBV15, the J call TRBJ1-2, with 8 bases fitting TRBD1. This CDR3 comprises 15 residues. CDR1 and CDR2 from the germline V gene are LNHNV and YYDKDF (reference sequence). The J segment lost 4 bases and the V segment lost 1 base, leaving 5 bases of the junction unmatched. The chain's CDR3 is CATSRARGRPYGYTF. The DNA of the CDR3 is TGTGCCACCAGCAGAGCCAGGGGGCGCCCCTATGGCTACACCTTC.

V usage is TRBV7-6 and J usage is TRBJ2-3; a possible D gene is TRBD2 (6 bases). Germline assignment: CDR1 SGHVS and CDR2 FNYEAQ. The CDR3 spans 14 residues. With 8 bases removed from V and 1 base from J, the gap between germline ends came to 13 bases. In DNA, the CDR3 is TGTGCCAGCGTGGAGGGTTGGGGCACAGATACGCAGTATTTT. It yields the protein CASVEGWGTDTQYF.

This CDR3 reads CASRNPPGSNSPLHF. DNA for the CDR3: TGTGCCAGCAGAAACCCCCCGGGGTCTAATTCACCCCTCCACTTT. The chain joins TRBV6-5 to TRBJ1-6; no clear D gene. The CDR3 sequence is 15 residues long. V was trimmed by 6 bases and J by 6 bases, leaving 15 bases between them. Germline CDR1 and CDR2: MNHEY and SVGAGI.

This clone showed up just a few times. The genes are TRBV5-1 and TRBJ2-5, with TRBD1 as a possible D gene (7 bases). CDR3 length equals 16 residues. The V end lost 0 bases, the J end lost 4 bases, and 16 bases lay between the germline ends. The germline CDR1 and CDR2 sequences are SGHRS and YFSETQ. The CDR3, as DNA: TGCGCCAGCAGCTTGGCCGCCCAGGGGGGTAGAGAGACCCAGTACTTC. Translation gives CASSLAAQGGRETQYF.

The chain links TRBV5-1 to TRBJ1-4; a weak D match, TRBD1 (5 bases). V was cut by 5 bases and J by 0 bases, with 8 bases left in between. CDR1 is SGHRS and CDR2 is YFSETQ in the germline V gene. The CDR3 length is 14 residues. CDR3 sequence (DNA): TGCGCCAGCAGACAGGAGTCAACTAATGAAAAACTGTTTTTT. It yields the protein CASRQESTNEKLFF.

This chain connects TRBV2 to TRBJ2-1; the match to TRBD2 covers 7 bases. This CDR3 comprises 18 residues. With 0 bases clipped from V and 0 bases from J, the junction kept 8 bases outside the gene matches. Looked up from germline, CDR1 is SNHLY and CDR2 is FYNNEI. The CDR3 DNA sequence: TGTGCCAGCAGTGAAGCGCTTGGGGCGGGGGTCTCCTACAATGAGCAGTTCTTC. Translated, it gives CASSEALGAGVSYNEQFF.

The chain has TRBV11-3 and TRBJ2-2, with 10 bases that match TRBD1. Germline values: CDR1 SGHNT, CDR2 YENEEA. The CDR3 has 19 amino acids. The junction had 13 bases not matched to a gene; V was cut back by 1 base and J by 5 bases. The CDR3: CASSLARPWDRGKTGELFF. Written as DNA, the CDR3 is TGTGCCAGCAGCTTAGCCAGACCCTGGGACAGGGGAAAGACCGGGGAGCTGTTTTTT.

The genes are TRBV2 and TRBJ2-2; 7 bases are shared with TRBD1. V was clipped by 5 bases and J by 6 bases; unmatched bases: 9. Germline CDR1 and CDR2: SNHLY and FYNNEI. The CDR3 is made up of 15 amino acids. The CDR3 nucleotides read TGTGCCAGCAGTCAAGGGGACAGTTACGCCGGGGAGCTGTTTTTT. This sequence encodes CASSQGDSYAGELFF.

This CDR3 is CATSLDRGSNQPQHF. In nucleotides, the CDR3 is TGTGCCACCAGCCTAGACAGGGGTAGCAATCAGCCCCAGCATTTT. The V and J genes are TRBV15 and TRBJ1-5; 8 bases agree with TRBD1. Germline lookup yields CDR1 LNHNV and CDR2 YYDKDF (reference sequence). CDR3 length equals 15 residues. Germline trimming cut 5 bases from V and 0 bases from J; bases unmatched to any gene: 3.

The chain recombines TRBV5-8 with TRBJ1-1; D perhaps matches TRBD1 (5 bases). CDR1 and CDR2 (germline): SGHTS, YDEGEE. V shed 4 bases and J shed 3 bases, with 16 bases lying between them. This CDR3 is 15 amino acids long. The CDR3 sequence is CASSATAGLDTEAFF. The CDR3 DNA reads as TGTGCCAGCAGCGCCACCGCAGGGTTGGACACTGAAGCTTTCTTT.

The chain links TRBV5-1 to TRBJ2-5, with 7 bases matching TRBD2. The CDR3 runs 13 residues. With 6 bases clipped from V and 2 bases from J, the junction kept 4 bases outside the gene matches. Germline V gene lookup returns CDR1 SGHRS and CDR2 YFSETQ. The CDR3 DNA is TGCGCCAGCAACTGGGACTATCAAGAGACCCAGTACTTC. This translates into CASNWDYQETQYF. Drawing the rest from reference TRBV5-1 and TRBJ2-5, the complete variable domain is KAGVTQTPRYLIKTRGQQVTLSCSPISGHRSVSWYQQTPGQGLQFLFEYFSETQRNKGNFPGRFSGRQFSNSRSEMNVSTLELGDSALYLCASNWDYQETQYFGPGTRLLVL.

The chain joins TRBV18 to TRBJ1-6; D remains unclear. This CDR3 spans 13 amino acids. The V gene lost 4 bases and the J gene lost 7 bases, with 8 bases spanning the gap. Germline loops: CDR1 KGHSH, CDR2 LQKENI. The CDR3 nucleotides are TGTGCCAGCTCACAAACGGGGAATTCACCCCTCCACTTT. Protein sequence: CASSQTGNSPLHF. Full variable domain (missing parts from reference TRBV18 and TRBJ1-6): NAGVMQNPRHLVRRRGQEARLRCSPMKGHSHVYWYRQLPEEGLKFMVYLQKENIIDESGMPKERFSAEFPKEGPSILRIQQVVRGDSAAYFCASSQTGNSPLHFGNGTRLTVT.

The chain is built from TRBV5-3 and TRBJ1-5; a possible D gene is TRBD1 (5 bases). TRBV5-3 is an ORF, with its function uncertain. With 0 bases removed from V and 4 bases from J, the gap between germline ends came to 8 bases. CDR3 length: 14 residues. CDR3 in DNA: TGTGCCAGAAGCTTGGGACAGCGAAATCAGCCCCAGCATTTT. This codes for CARSLGQRNQPQHF.

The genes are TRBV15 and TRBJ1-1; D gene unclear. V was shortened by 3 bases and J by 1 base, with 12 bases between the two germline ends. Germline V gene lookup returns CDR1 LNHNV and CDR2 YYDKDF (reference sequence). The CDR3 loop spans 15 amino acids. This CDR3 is CATSRERVGNTEAFF. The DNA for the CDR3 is TGTGCCACCAGCAGGGAGAGGGTGGGGAACACTGAAGCTTTCTTT.

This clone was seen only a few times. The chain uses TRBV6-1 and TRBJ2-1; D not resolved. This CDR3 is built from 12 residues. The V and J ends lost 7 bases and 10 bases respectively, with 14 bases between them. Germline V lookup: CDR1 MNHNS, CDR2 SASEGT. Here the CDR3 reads CASNMKAVEQFF. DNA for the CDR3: TGTGCCAGCAATATGAAGGCGGTCGAGCAGTTCTTC.

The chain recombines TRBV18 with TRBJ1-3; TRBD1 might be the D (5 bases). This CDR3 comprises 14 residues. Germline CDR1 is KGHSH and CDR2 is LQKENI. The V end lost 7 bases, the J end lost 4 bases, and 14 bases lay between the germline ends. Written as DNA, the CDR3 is TGTGCCAGCTACGCCGGGACTTTCGGAAACACCATATATTTT. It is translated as CASYAGTFGNTIYF.